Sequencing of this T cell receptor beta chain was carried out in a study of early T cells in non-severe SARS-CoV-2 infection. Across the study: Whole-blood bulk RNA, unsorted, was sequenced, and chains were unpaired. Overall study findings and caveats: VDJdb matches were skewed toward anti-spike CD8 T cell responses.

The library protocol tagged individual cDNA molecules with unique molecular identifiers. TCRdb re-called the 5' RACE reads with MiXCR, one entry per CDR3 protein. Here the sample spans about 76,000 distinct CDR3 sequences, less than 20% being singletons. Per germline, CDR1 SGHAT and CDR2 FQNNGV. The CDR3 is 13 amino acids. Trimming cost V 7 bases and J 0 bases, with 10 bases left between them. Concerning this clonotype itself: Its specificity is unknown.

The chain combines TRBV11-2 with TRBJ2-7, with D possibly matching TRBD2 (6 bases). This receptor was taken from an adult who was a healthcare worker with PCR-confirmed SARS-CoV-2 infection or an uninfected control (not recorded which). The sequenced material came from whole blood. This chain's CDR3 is CASKRASSYEQYF. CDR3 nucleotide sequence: TGTGCCAGCAAGCGGGCGAGCTCCTACGAGCAGTACTTC. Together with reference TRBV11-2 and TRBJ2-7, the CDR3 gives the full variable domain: EAGVAQSPRYKIIEKRQSVAFWCNPISGHATLYWYQQILGQGPKLLIQFQNNGVVDDSQLPKDRFSAERLKGVDSTLKIQPAKLEDSAVYLCASKRASSYEQYFGPGTRLTVT.